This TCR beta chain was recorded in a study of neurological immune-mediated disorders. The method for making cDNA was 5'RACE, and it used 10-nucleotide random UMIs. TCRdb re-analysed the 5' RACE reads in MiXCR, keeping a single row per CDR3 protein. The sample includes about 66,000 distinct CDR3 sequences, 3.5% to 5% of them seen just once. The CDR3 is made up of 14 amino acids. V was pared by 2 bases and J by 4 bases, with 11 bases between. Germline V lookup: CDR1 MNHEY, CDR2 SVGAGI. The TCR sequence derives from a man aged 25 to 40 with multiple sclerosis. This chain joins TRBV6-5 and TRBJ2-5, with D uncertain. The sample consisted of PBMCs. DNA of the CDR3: TGTGCCAGCAGTTACGGGTATGCAGGAGAGACCCAGTACTTC. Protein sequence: CASSYGYAGETQYF.